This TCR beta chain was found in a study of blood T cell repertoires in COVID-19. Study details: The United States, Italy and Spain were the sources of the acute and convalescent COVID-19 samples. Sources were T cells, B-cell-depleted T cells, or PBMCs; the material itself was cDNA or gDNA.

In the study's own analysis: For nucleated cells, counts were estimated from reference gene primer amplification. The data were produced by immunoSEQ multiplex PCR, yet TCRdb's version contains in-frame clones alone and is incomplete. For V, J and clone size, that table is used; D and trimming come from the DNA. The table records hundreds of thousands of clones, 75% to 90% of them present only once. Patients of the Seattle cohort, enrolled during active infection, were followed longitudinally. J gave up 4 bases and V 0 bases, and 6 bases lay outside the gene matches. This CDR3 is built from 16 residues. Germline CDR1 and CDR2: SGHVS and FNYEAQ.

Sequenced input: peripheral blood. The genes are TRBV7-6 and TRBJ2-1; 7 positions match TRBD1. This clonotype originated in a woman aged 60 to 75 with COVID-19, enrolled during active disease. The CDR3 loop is CASSLARDSLYNEQFF. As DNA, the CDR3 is TGTGCCAGCAGCTTAGCCCGGGACAGCCTATACAATGAGCAGTTCTTC.